This T cell receptor (beta chain) was captured by sequencing in a study of blood T cell repertoires in COVID-19. Study background: PBMCs, B-cell-depleted T cells, or T cells were the source of the cDNA or gDNA that made up the material.

The germline V gene encodes CDR1 SGHTA and CDR2 FQGNSA. There are 14 residues in the CDR3. V was shortened by 1 base and J by 2 bases, with 5 bases between the two germline ends. In its sample, this clone was seen once. The repertoire was sequenced with immunoSEQ multiplex PCR; TCRdb's copy has only in-frame clones and lacks some. The sample has about 120,000 clones; about four fifths are singletons. V and J are TRBV7-2 and TRBJ1-4; no definite D call. The clonotype was recovered from a human donor in a cohort sampled during active COVID-19. Sequenced input: peripheral blood. The CDR3 here is CASSLGATNEKLFF. Written as DNA, the CDR3 is TGTGCCAGCAGCTTAGGGGCCACTAATGAAAAACTGTTTTTT.